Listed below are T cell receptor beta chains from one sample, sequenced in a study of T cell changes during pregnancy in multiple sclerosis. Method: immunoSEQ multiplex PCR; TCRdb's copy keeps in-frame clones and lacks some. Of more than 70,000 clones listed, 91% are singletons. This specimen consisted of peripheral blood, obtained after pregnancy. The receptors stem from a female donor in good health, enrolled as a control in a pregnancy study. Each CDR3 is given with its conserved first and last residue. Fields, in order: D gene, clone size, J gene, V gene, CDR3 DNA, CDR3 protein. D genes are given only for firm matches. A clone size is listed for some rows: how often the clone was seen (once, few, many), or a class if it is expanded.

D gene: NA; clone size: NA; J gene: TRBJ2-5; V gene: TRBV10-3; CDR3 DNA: TGTGCCATCAGTGAGTCGTTTCAGGGGAAAAGGGAGACCCAGTACTTC; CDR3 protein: CAISESFQGKRETQYF
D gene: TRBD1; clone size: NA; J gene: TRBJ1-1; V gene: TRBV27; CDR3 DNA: TGTGCCAGCAGTTTGCAGGGGGTCTACGGAACTGAAGCTTTCTTT; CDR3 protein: CASSLQGVYGTEAFF
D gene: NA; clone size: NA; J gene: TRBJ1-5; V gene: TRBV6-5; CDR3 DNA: TGTGCCAGCAGTAGACAAATGGATGGCAATCAGCCCCAGCATTTT; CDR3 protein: CASSRQMDGNQPQHF
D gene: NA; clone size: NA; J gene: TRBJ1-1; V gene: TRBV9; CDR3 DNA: TGTGCCAGCAGCTTAGGGGGGGACACTGAAGCTTTCTTT; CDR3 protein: CASSLGGDTEAFF
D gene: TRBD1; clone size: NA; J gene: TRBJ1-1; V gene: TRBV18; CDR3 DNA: TGTGCCAGCTCGCGACAGGGAGACACTGAAGCTTTCTTT; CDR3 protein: CASSRQGDTEAFF
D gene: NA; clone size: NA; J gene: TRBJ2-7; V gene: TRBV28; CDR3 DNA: TGTGCCAGCACCGACAGGACCTACGAGCAGTACTTC; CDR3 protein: CASTDRTYEQYF
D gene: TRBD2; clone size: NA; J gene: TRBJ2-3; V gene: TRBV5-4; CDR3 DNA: TGTGCCAGCAGCCTGAGGAGCGGGGGCACAGATACGCAGTATTTT; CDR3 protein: CASSLRSGGTDTQYF
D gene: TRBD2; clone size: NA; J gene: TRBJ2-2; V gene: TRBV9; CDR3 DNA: TGTGCCAGCAGCGTACGGACTAGCTCGAACACCGGGGAGCTGTTTTTT; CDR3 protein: CASSVRTSSNTGELFF
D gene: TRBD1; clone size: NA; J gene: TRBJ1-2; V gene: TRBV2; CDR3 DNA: TGTGCCAGCAGTGAAGGGACAGGGCTCGACTATGGCTACACCTTC; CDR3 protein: CASSEGTGLDYGYTF
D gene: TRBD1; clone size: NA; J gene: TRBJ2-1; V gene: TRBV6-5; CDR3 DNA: TGTGCCAGCGGGACAGGGAAACACAATGAGCAGTTCTTC; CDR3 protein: CASGTGKHNEQFF
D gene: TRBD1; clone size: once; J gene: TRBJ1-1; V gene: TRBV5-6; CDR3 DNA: TGTGCCAGCAGCGCTACGGGACAGGGGAACACTGAAGCTTTCTTT; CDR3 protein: CASSATGQGNTEAFF
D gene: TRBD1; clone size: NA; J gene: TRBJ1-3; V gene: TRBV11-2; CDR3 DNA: TGTGCCAGCAGCCCCTATCTAACCGGGACAGGGGGAAGTGGAAACACCATATATTTT; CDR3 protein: CASSPYLTGTGGSGNTIYF
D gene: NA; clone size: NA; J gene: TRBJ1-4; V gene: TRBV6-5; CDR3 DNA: TGTGCCAGCGGGAGGGGAGATGAAAAACTGTTTTTT; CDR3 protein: CASGRGDEKLFF
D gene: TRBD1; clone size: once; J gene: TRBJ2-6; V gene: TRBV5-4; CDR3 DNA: TGTGCCAGCAGCGATCCAAGGGACAGGGGTACGGGAGGGGCCAACGTCCTGACTTTC; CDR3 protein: CASSDPRDRGTGGANVLTF
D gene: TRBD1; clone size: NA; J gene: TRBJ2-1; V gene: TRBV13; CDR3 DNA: TGTGCCAGCAGCCGTATAGGGACAGGGAGGAATGAGCAGTTCTTC; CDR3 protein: CASSRIGTGRNEQFF
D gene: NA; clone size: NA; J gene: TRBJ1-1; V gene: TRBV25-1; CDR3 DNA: TGTGCCAGCAGAGATACAGGGCCTGAAGCTTTCTTT; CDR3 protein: CASRDTGPEAFF
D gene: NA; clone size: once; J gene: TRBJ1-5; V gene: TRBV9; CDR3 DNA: TGTGCCAGCAGCGTAGGGAAAGGAGGCAATCAGCCCCAGCATTTT; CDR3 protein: CASSVGKGGNQPQHF
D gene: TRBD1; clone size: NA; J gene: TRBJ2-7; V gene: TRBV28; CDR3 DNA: TGTGCCAGCAGTTTTCGGACAGGGGGAGGTTCCTACGAGCAGTACTTC; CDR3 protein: CASSFRTGGGSYEQYF
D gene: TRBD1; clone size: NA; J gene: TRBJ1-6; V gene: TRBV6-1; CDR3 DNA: TGTGCCAGCAGTAGGACAGGGGGAAATTCACCCCTCCACTTT; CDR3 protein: CASSRTGGNSPLHF
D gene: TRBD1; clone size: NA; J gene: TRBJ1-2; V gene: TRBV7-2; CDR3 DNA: TGTGCCAGCAGCTCCCGGGACAGGGTTAACTATGGCTACACCTTC; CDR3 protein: CASSSRDRVNYGYTF
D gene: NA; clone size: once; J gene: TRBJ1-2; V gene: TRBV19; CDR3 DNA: TGTGCCAGTTCCCAGGGGCTTGTCTATGGCTACACCTTC; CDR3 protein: CASSQGLVYGYTF
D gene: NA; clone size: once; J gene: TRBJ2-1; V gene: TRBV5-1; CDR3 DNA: TGCGCCAGCAACCGGGGAGAGGATGAGCAGTTCTTC; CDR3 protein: CASNRGEDEQFF
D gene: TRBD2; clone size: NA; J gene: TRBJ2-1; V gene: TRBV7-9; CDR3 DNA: TGTGCCAGCAGCTTAGAACTAGCGGGGACTGAGCAGTTCTTC; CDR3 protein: CASSLELAGTEQFF
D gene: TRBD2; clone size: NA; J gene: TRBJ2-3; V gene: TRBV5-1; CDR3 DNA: TGCGCCAGCAGTCTGACTAGCGGGGGGGCCGAAGATACGCAGTATTTT; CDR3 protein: CASSLTSGGAEDTQYF
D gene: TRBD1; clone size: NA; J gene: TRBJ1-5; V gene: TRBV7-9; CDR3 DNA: TGTGCCAGCGCGGACAGGGGGAGCAATCAGCCCCAGCATTTT; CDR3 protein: CASADRGSNQPQHF
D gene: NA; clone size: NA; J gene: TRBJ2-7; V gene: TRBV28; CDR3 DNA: TGTGCCAGCAGTTCCGCCATCTACGAGCAGTACTTC; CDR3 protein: CASSSAIYEQYF
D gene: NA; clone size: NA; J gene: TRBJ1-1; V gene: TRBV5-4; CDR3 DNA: TGTGCCAGCAGGGGGCGCGGGGGGGATGAAGCTTTCTTT; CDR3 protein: CASRGRGGDEAFF
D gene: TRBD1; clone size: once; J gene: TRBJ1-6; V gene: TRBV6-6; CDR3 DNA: TGTGCCAGCAGTCGGACAGGGAACAGTAATTCACCCCTCCACTTT; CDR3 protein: CASSRTGNSNSPLHF
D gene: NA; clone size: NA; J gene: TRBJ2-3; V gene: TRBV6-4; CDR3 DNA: TGTGCCAGCAGTGAGGGTAGCACTTCCACAGATACGCAGTATTTT; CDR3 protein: CASSEGSTSTDTQYF
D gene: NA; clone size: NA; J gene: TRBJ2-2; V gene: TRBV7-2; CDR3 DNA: TGTGCCAGCAGCTCCTTTGGCCGTGGCGGGGAGCTGTTTTTT; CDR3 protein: CASSSFGRGGELFF
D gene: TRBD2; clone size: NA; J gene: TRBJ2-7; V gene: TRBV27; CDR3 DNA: TGTGCCAGCAGTAAGGGACTAGCGGGCTTCTCCTACGAGCAGTACTTC; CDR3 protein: CASSKGLAGFSYEQYF
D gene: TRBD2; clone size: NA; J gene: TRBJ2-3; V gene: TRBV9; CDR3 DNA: TGTGCCAGCAACCAAGCGGGGGGGAGGGGAGATACGCAGTATTTT; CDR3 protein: CASNQAGGRGDTQYF
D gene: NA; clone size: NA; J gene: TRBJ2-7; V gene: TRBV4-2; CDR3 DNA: TGTGCCAGCAGCCAGCCGCAAGGAGGCTCCTACGAGCAGTACTTC; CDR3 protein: CASSQPQGGSYEQYF
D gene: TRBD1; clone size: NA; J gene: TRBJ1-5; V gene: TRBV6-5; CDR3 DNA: TGTGCCAGCAGTAAAGCAGGGGGCGGTCAGCCCCAGCATTTT; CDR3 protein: CASSKAGGGQPQHF
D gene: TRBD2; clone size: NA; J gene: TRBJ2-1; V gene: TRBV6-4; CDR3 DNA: TGTGCCAGCAGTGACTCGAGCGGGGGGGCCGATGAGCAGTTCTTC; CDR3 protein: CASSDSSGGADEQFF
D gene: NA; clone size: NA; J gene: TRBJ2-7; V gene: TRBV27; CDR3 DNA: TGTGCCAGCCGACCCCCCGGGAAATCTAGCTACGAGCAGTACTTC; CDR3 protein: CASRPPGKSSYEQYF
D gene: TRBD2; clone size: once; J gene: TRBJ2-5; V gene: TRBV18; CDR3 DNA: TGTGCCAGCTCACCGGGAGGGCAAGAGACCCAGTACTTC; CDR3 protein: CASSPGGQETQYF
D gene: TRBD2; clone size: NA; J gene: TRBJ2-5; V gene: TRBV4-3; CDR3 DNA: TGCGCCAGCAGCCAAGCGGTGGGAGTAGCGGGGGGTCACCGCCAAGAGACCCAGTACTTC; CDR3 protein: CASSQAVGVAGGHRQETQYF
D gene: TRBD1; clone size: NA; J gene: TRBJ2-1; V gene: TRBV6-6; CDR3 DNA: TGTGCCAGCAGTTACACTCAGGGGGTCCACAATGAGCAGTTCTTC; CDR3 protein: CASSYTQGVHNEQFF
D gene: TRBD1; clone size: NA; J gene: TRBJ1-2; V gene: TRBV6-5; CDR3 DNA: TGTGCCAGCAGTTACCTAGTAGGGGGCGAATATGGCTACACCTTC; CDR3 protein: CASSYLVGGEYGYTF
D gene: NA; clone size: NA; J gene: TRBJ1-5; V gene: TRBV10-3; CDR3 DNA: TGTGCCATCAGTGAGTCCGTCGGGACACCTTATCAGCCCCAGCATTTT; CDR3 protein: CAISESVGTPYQPQHF
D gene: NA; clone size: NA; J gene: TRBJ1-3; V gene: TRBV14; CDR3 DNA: TGTGCCAGCAGCCCCCAGGGTCACTCTGGAAACACCATATATTTT; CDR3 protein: CASSPQGHSGNTIYF
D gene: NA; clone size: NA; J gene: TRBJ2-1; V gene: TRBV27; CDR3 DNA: TGTGCCAGCAGTACGTATCAGAACGGGGGGCAGTACAATGAGCAGTTCTTC; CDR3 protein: CASSTYQNGGQYNEQFF
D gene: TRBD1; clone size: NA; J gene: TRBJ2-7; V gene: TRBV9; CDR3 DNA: TGTGCCAGCAGCTCGCGACAGGGGTACGAGCAGTACTTC; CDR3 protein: CASSSRQGYEQYF
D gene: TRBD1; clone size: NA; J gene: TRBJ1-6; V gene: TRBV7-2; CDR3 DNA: TGTGCCAGCAGCTTGAGGGGACAGAATAATTCACCCCTCCACTTT; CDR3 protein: CASSLRGQNNSPLHF
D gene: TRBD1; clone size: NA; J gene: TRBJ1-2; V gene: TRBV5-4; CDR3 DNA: TGTGCCAGCAGCTTGAAAACAGGGGCTATCTATGGCTACACCTTC; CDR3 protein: CASSLKTGAIYGYTF
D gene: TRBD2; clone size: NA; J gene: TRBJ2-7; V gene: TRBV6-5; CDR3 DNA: TGTGCCAGCAGTCGGACTAGCGGGGGCTACGAGCAGTACTTC; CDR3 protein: CASSRTSGGYEQYF
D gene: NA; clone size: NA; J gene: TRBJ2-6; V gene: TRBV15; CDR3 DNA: TGTGCCACCAGCAGCCCTTGGTACGCCAGATCTGGGGCCAACGTCCTGACTTTC; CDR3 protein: CATSSPWYARSGANVLTF
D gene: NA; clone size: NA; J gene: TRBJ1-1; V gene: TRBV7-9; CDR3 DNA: TGTGCCAGCAGTCCCGGGACACGAGAAGCTTTCTTT; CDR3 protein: CASSPGTREAFF
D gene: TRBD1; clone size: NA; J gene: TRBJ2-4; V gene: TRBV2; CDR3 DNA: TGTGCCAGCATTCCCGGGACAGGACCTAAAAACATTCAGTACTTC; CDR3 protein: CASIPGTGPKNIQYF
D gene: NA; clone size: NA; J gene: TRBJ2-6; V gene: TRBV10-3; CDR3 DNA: TGTGCCATCAGTGAGGGGCCCTTATCCGGGGCCAACGTCCTGACTTTC; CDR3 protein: CAISEGPLSGANVLTF
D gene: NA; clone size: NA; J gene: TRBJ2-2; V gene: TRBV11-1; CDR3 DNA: TGTGCCAGCAGCTTACATACCGGGGAGCTGTTTTTT; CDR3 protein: CASSLHTGELFF
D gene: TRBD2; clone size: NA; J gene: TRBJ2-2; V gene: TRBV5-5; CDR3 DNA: TGTGCCAGCAGCGTGACTAGCGGGACGAACACCGGGGAGCTGTTTTTT; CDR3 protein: CASSVTSGTNTGELFF
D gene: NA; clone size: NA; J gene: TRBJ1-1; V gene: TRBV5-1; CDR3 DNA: TGCGCCAGCAGCCCCCGGGGGAACACTGAAGCTTTCTTT; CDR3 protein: CASSPRGNTEAFF
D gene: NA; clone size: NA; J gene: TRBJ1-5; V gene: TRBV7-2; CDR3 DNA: TGTGCCAGCAGCTTAAACTTGAATAGCAATCAGCCCCAGCATTTT; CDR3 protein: CASSLNLNSNQPQHF
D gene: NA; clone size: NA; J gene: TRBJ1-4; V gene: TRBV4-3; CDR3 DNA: TGCGCCAGCAGCCCCACATTTGCAACTAATGAAAAACTGTTTTTT; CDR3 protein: CASSPTFATNEKLFF